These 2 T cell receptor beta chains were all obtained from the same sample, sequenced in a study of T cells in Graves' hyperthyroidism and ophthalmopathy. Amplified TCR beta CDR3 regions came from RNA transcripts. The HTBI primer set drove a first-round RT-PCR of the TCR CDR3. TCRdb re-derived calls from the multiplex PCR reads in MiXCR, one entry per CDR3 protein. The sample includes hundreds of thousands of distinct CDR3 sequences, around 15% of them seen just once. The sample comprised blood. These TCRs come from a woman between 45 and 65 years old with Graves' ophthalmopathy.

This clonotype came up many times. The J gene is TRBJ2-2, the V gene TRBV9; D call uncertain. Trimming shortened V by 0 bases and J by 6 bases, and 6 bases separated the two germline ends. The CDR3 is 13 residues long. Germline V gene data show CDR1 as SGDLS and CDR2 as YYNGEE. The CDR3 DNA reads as TGTGCCAGCAGCGTAGCTGGGTCCGGGGAGCTGTTTTTT. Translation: CASSVAGSGELFF.

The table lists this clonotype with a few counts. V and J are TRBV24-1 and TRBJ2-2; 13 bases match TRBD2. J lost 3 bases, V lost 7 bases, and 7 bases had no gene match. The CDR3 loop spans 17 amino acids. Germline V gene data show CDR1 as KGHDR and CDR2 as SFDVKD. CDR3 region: CATSETSGRWDTGELFF. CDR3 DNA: TGTGCCACCAGCGAGACTAGCGGGAGGTGGGACACCGGGGAGCTGTTTTTT.